The clone carrying this T cell receptor (beta chain) appeared many times. This entry comes from a study of T cells in Graves' hyperthyroidism and ophthalmopathy. Using RNA transcripts as the source, TCR beta CDR3 regions were amplified. The study used the HTBI primer set for a first-round RT-PCR of the TCR CDR3. TCRdb recomputed calls from the multiplex PCR reads with MiXCR, one row per CDR3 protein. This sample has about 290,000 distinct CDR3 sequences, with about 13% found just once. The V and J ends lost 2 bases and 6 bases, in that order; junction bases with no gene match: 3. CDR3 length: 14 residues. Germline V gene data show CDR1 as MNHEY and CDR2 as SVGAGI.

V and J are TRBV6-5 and TRBJ2-3; 9 nucleotides agree with TRBD2. This TCR was sampled from a woman aged 35 to 49 with Graves' hyperthyroidism. The specimen sequenced was blood. The CDR3 here is CASSYGGRGDTQYF. For the CDR3, the DNA is TGTGCCAGCAGTTACGGCGGGAGGGGGGATACGCAGTATTTT.